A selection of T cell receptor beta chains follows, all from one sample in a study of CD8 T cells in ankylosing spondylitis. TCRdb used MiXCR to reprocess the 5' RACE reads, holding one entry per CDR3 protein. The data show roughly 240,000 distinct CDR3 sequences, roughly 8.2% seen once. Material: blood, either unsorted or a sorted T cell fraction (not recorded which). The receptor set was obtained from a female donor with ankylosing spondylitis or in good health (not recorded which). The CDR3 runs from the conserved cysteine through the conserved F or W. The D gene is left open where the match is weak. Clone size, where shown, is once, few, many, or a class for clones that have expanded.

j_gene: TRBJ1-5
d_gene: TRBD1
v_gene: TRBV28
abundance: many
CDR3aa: CASNPGQGRNQPQHF
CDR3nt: TGTGCCAGCAATCCGGGACAGGGACGCAATCAGCCCCAGCATTTT

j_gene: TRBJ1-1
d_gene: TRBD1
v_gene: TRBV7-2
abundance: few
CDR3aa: CASSQTGSNLEAFF
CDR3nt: TGTGCCAGCAGCCAGACAGGGTCGAACCTTGAAGCTTTCTTT

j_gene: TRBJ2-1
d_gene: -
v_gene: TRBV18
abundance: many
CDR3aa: CASSPPGANEQFF
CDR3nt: TGTGCCAGCTCACCACCGGGGGCGAATGAGCAGTTCTTC

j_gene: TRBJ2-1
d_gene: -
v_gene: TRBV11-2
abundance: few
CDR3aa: CASSLEHNEQFF
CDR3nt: TGTGCCAGCAGCCTAGAACACAATGAGCAGTTCTTC

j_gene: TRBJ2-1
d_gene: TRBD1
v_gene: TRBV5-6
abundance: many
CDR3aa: CASSRTGMSEQFF
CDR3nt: TGTGCCAGCAGCCGGACAGGGATGAGTGAGCAGTTCTTC

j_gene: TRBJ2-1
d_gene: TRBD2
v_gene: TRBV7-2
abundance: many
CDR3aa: CASSYGGYEQFF
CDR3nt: TGTGCCAGCAGCTACGGGGGGTATGAGCAGTTCTTC

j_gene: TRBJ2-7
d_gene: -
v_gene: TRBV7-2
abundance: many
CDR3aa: CASSAGRRGIYEQYF
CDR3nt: TGTGCCAGCAGCGCAGGCCGAAGGGGCATCTACGAGCAGTACTTC

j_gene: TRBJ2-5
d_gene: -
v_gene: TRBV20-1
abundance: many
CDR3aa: CSARDWEETQYF
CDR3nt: TGCAGTGCTAGAGACTGGGAGGAGACCCAGTACTTC

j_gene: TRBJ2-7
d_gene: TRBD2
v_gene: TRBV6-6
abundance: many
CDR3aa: CASTRPGTSGRSVNEQYF
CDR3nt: TGTGCCAGCACCCGACCGGGGACTAGCGGGAGAAGCGTGAACGAGCAGTACTTC

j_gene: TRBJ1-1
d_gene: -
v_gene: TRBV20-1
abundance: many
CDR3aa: CSARKTQGIDWTEAFF
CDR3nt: TGCAGTGCTAGAAAAACACAGGGTATTGATTGGACTGAAGCTTTCTTT

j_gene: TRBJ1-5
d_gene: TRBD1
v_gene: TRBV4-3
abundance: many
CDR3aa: CASSRSTGNSNQPQHF
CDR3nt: TGCGCCAGCAGCCGATCGACAGGGAATAGCAATCAGCCCCAGCATTTT

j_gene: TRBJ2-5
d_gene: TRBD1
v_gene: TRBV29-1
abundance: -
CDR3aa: CSVDPLGQGQETQYF
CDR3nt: TGCAGCGTTGACCCTCTTGGACAGGGCCAAGAGACCCAGTACTTC

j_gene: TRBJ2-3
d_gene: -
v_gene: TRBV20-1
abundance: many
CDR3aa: CSAYGTSQTSPDTQYF
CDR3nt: TGCAGTGCTTACGGGACCTCCCAAACAAGTCCGGATACGCAGTATTTT

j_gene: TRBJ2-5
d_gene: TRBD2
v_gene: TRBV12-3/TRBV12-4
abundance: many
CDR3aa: CASSPSGMSETQYF
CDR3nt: TGTGCCAGCAGTCCTAGCGGGATGTCGGAGACCCAGTACTTC

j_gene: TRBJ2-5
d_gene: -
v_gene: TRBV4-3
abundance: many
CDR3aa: CASSQRPGGGETQYF
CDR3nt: TGCGCCAGCAGCCAGAGACCAGGGGGGGGGGAGACCCAGTACTTC

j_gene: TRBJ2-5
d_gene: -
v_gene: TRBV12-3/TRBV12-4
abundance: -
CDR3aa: CASSLAGSFRGIGGETQYF
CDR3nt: TGTGCCAGCAGTTTGGCGGGGAGTTTCAGGGGGATAGGTGGGGAGACCCAGTACTTC

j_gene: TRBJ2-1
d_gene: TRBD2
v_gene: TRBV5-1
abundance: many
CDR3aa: CASKETSDYNEQFF
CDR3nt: TGCGCCAGCAAGGAGACTAGCGACTACAATGAGCAGTTCTTC

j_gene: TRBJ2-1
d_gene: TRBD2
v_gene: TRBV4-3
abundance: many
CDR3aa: CASSQDRGTSREQFF
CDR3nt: TGCGCCAGCAGCCAAGATAGGGGGACTAGCCGGGAGCAGTTCTTC

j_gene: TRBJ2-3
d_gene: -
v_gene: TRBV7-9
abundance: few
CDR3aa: CASSLADGGDTQYF
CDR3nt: TGTGCCAGCAGCTTAGCGGATGGCGGTGATACGCAGTATTTT

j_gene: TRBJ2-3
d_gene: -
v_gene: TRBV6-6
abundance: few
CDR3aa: CASSGGLRSTDTQYF
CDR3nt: TGTGCCAGCAGCGGGGGACTCCGAAGCACAGATACGCAGTATTTT

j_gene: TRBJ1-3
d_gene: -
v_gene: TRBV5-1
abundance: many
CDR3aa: CASSYLGTSGNTIYF
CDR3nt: TGCGCCAGCAGCTACCTCGGGACGTCTGGAAACACCATATATTTT

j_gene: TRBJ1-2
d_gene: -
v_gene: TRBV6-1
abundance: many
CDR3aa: CASSLWDGDGYTF
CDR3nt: TGTGCCAGCAGTCTGTGGGACGGCGATGGCTACACCTTC

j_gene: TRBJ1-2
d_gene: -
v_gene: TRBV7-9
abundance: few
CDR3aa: CASSSDTPVDGYTF
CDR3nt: TGTGCCAGCAGCTCGGACACCCCTGTGGATGGCTACACCTTC

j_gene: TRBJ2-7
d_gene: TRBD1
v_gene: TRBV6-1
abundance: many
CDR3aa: CASSRTGNDYEQYF
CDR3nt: TGTGCCAGCTCCCGGACAGGGAACGACTACGAGCAGTACTTC